This entry lists 20 T cell receptor beta chains sequenced from one sample in a study of blood T cell repertoires in COVID-19. Some clones are missing from TCRdb's copy, which holds only in-frame ones; the method was immunoSEQ multiplex PCR. The repertoire holds 350,000 to 450,000 clones, with 85% to 90% as singletons. Sequenced material: PBMCs or T cells enriched from blood (not recorded which). Every receptor here comes from a woman aged 25 to 45 who had recovered from COVID-19.

V gene TRBV2 combines with J gene TRBJ2-1, with 7 bases aligning to TRBD1. CDR3 length: 15 amino acids. V shed 8 bases, J shed 5 bases, and the junction held 12 bases outside the gene matches. Germline CDR1 reads SNHLY; CDR2 reads FYNNEI. This CDR3 is CASHTQGNFDNEQFF. CDR3 DNA sequence: TGTGCCAGCCATACACAGGGGAATTTTGACAATGAGCAGTTCTTC.

V and J are TRBV5-1 and TRBJ1-2, with 7 bases fitting TRBD1. This CDR3 is 14 amino acids long. Germline V CDR1 and CDR2: SGHRS, YFSETQ. V lost 0 bases, J lost 6 bases, and 5 bases stayed unmatched. The CDR3 DNA reads as TGCGCCAGCAGCTTGGAATATGGACAGGATGGCTACACCTTC. Its protein is CASSLEYGQDGYTF.

The V call is TRBV30, the J call TRBJ2-2; TRBD2 aligns across 10 bases. V lost 2 bases to trimming and J lost 7 bases; unmatched junction nucleotides: 4. This CDR3 is built from 14 residues. CDR1 is GTSNPN, CDR2 SVGIG, per germline (reference sequence). The CDR3 DNA follows: TGTGCCTGGAGTAGCGGGAGGGCCGACGGGGAGCTGTTTTTT. Translating it yields CAWSSGRADGELFF.

The rearrangement uses TRBV7-8 and TRBJ2-1; 13 nucleotides agree with TRBD2. The CDR3 totals 16 residues. Germline values: CDR1 SGHVS, CDR2 FQNEAQ. V lost 2 bases to trimming and J lost 4 bases; unmatched junction nucleotides: 2. CDR3 in DNA: TGTGCCAGCAGCTTAATGGGACTAGCGGGGTACAATGAGCAGTTCTTC. The encoded protein is CASSLMGLAGYNEQFF.

This chain joins TRBV19 and TRBJ1-6; a weak D match, TRBD1 (6 bases). The CDR3 totals 21 residues. Trimming cost V 2 bases and J 0 bases, with 23 bases left between them. Germline loops: CDR1 LNHDA, CDR2 SQIVND (reference sequence). The DNA for the CDR3 is TGTGCCAGTAGTATATATGTATTGACAGGCGTTGAGAGCTCCTATAATTCACCCCTCCACTTT. It is translated as CASSIYVLTGVESSYNSPLHF.

The chain uses TRBV6-5 and TRBJ1-1; D is possibly TRBD1 (6 bases). V dropped 8 bases and J dropped 8 bases, with 15 bases sitting between them. There are 12 residues in the CDR3. CDR1 is MNHEY and CDR2 is SVGAGI in the germline V gene. CDR3 in amino acids: CASRQLGAEAFF. The CDR3, as DNA: TGTGCCAGCCGTCAATTGGGGGCGGAAGCTTTCTTT.

The rearrangement links TRBV7-3 to TRBJ2-1, with 9 bases that match TRBD2. V shed 2 bases and J 2 bases; nucleotides not matched to a gene: 7. Germline V gene data show CDR1 as SGHTA and CDR2 as FQGTGA. The CDR3 spans 17 residues. The CDR3 loop is CASSLLGERGAYNEQFF. The CDR3 DNA reads TGTGCCAGCAGCTTACTAGGCGAGCGGGGGGCCTACAATGAGCAGTTCTTC.

The rearrangement links TRBV27 to TRBJ2-1; TRBD2 might be the D (6 bases). Germline values: CDR1 MNHEY, CDR2 SMNVEV (reference sequence). There are 13 residues in the CDR3. The V end lost 5 bases, the J end lost 4 bases, and 9 bases lay between the germline ends. In DNA form, the CDR3 reads TGTGCCAGCAGTCCAGGACTATACAATGAGCAGTTCTTC. Encoded protein: CASSPGLYNEQFF.

This CDR3 reads CASSYYPVGGEAFF. The DNA for the CDR3 is TGTGCCAGCAGTTACTACCCCGTGGGGGGTGAGGCTTTCTTT. The chain carries TRBV6-2 or TRBV6-3 and TRBJ1-1, with TRBD1 as a possible D gene (5 bases). This CDR3 is built from 14 residues. Trimming left V 1 base short and J 11 bases short, with 17 bases between. Germline V lookup: CDR1 MNHEY, CDR2 SVGEGT.

The chain carries TRBV7-6 and TRBJ1-4, with 8 nucleotides matching TRBD1. The length of the CDR3 is 15 residues. Germline V CDR1 and CDR2: SGHVS, FNYEAQ. Unmatched junction bases numbered 16, after V lost 6 bases and J lost 13 bases. CDR3 amino acids: CASSLRAGGGNGLFF. In DNA, the CDR3 is TGTGCCAGCAGTTTACGGGCAGGGGGCGGAAATGGACTGTTTTTT.

This chain links TRBV5-4 with TRBJ1-2, with TRBD1 matching over 7 bases. J gave up 7 bases and V 0 bases, and 0 bases lay outside the gene matches. CDR3 length equals 12 residues. Per the germline V gene, CDR1 is SGHNT and CDR2 is YYREEE (reference sequence). This CDR3 reads CASSLAGGGYTF. DNA for the CDR3: TGTGCCAGCAGCTTGGCAGGGGGTGGCTACACCTTC.

Concerning this clone: Other DNA sequences within the sample encode an identical CDR3. The V call is TRBV6-5, the J call TRBJ1-2; no clear D gene. CDR1 and CDR2 from the germline V gene are MNHEY and SVGAGI. This CDR3 has 15 residues. Trimming removed 5 bases from V and 7 bases from J, with 20 bases in between. CDR3 amino acids: CASSRHSRESFGYTF. CDR3 coding DNA: TGTGCCAGCAGTCGCCATAGTCGCGAGTCGTTTGGCTACACCTTC.

The chain couples TRBV6-4 to TRBJ2-1, with D perhaps TRBD2 (5 bases). Between the trimmed V and J ends, which lost 6 bases and 0 bases, there was a span of 15 bases. CDR1 and CDR2 from the germline V gene are MRHNA and SNTAGT. This CDR3 has 16 residues. CDR3: CASSSEGSSSYNEQFF. CDR3 in DNA: TGTGCCAGCAGCTCTGAGGGTAGTTCCTCCTACAATGAGCAGTTCTTC.

The chain employs TRBV27 and TRBJ2-1, with TRBD2 matching over 11 bases. The CDR3 contains 18 residues. Germline loops: CDR1 MNHEY, CDR2 SMNVEV (reference sequence). V shed 5 bases, J shed 4 bases, and the junction held 13 bases outside the gene matches. CDR3 in DNA: TGTGCCAGCAGTACGATCCCCGGACTAGCGGGCTTGTACAATGAGCAGTTCTTC. Protein product: CASSTIPGLAGLYNEQFF.

V gene TRBV6-5 combines with J gene TRBJ1-2; D not resolved. CDR3 length: 14 residues. Germline CDR1 reads MNHEY; CDR2 reads SVGAGI. V lost 2 bases and J lost 3, with 10 bases in between. CDR3 sequence reads: CASSYRARDYGYTF. Here the CDR3 DNA reads TGTGCCAGCAGTTACCGAGCTCGCGACTATGGCTACACCTTC.

J is TRBJ2-1 and V is TRBV29-1; 8 bases fit TRBD1. The junction had 7 bases not matched to a gene; V was cut back by 4 bases and J by 5 bases. Germline assignment: CDR1 SQVTM and CDR2 ANQGSEA. The CDR3 is made up of 14 amino acids. The CDR3 bases are TGCAGCGTTGCTAAGACAGGGGCGAACAATGAGCAGTTCTTC. Its protein is CSVAKTGANNEQFF.

The chain recombines TRBV28 with TRBJ2-2; maybe TRBD1 (6 bases). The CDR3 is made up of 14 amino acids. V was clipped by 6 bases and J by 5 bases, with 13 bases between them. Germline V gene sequence: CDR1 MDHEN, CDR2 SYDVKM. The CDR3 DNA follows: TGTGCCAGCAGCAATGGACAGAGTACCGGGGAGCTGTTTTTT. Protein product: CASSNGQSTGELFF.

The rearrangement uses TRBV25-1 and TRBJ2-5; TRBD2 agrees at 7 bases. The length of the CDR3 is 15 residues. The J segment lost 2 bases and the V segment lost 5 bases, leaving 8 bases of the junction unmatched. Germline V gene data show CDR1 as MGHDK and CDR2 as SYGVNS. The CDR3 DNA reads as TGTGCCAGCAGTAAAACGGGGAGGGTACAAGAGACCCAGTACTTC. This gives the protein CASSKTGRVQETQYF.

CDR3 protein: CASSSTTQHF. CDR3 coding DNA: TGTGCCAGTAGTTCGACAACCCAGCATTTT. The chain has TRBV19 and TRBJ1-5; no clear D. Germline V gene sequence: CDR1 LNHDA, CDR2 SQIVND (reference sequence). Trimming left V 5 bases short and J 11 bases short, with 7 bases between. This CDR3 contains 10 residues.

The chain links TRBV2 to TRBJ1-3; D gene ambiguous. The CDR3 length is 13 residues. Trimming stripped 8 bases from V and 3 bases from J, with 11 bases between. CDR1 and CDR2 (germline): SNHLY, FYNNEI. In DNA, the CDR3 is TGTGCCAGCCGCAGTGTTGGTGGAAACACCATATATTTT. It is translated as CASRSVGGNTIYF.